These 2 T cell receptor beta chains were sequenced from one sample in a study of T-cell reconstitution after alpha-beta-depleted transplantation in children. Unique molecular identifiers featured in how the TCRbeta library was prepared. TCRdb reanalysed the PCR reads using MiXCR and keeps one entry per CDR3 protein. The sample lists some 240,000 distinct CDR3 sequences, about 9.6% occurring once. Sample: PBMCs from the stem cell graft donor, taken from the stem cell graft. The receptors originated from a human donor who donated a stem cell graft to a child with SCID.

This clonotype was recorded many times. This sequence joins TRBV6-1 and TRBJ1-2, with D unclear. Trimming removed 3 bases from V and 8 bases from J, with 13 bases in between. Germline loops: CDR1 MNHNS, CDR2 SASEGT. This CDR3 comprises 13 residues. CDR3 sequence (DNA): TGTGCCAGCAGTGACCCCTACTTTCGCGGCTACACCTTC. Translating gives CASSDPYFRGYTF.

The sample holds many counts of this clonotype. This chain joins TRBV7-9 and TRBJ1-5; D is possibly TRBD1 (6 bases). V was clipped by 3 bases and J by 7 bases, with 10 bases between them. This CDR3 region has 13 residues. Germline CDR1 and CDR2: SEHNR and FQNEAQ (reference sequence). The CDR3, as DNA: TGTGCCAGCAGCTTTGTAGGGGGGCAGCCCCAGCATTTT. Its protein product is CASSFVGGQPQHF.